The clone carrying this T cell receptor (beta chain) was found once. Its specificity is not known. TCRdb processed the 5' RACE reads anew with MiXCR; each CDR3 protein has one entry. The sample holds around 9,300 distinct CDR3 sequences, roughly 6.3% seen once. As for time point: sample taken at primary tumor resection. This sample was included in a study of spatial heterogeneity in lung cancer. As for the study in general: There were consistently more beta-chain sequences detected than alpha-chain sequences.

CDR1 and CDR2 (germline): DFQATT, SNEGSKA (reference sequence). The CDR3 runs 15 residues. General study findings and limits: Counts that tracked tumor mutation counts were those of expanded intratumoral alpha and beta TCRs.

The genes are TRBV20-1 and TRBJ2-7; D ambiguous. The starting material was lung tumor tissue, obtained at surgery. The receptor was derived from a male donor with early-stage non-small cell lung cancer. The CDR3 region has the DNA TGCAGACCCTCTCCCGGTCAGACAAGCTCCTACGAGCAGTACTTC. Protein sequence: CRPSPGQTSSYEQYF.